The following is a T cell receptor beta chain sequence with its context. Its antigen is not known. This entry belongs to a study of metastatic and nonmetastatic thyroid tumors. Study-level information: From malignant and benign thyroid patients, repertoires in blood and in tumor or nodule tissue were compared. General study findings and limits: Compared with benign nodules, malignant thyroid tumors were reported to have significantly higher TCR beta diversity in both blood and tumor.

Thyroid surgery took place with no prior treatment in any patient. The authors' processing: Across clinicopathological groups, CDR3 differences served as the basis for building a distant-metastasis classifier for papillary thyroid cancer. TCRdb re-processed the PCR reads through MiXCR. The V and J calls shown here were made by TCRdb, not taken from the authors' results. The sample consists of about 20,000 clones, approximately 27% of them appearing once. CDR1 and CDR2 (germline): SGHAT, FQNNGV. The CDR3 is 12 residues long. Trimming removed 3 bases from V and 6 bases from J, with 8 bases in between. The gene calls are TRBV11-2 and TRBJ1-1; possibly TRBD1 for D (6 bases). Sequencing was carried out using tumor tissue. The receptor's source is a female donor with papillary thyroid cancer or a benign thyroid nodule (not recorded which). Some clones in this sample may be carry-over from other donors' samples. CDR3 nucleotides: TGTGCCAGCAGCTTCGGACAGTCTGAAGCTTTCTTT. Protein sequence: CASSFGQSEAFF. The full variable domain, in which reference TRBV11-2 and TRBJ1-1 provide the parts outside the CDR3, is EAGVAQSPRYKIIEKRQSVAFWCNPISGHATLYWYQQILGQGPKLLIQFQNNGVVDDSQLPKDRFSAERLKGVDSTLKIQPAKLEDSAVYLCASSFGQSEAFFGQGTRLTVV.